The 19 T cell receptor beta chains listed next were all sequenced from one sample in a study of sequential checkpoint blockade in melanoma. Sequencing used immunoSEQ multiplex PCR; TCRdb keeps in-frame clones, though not all of them. The sample records about 29,000 clones, approximately 80% being singletons. Treatment noted: randomized to nivolumab then ipilimumab (arm A) or the reverse (arm B). Sequenced here: CD8+ T cells sorted from blood (inferred from file names), sampled from a patient given nivolumab and ipilimumab in sequence. Receptors originate from a human donor with melanoma.

The V call is TRBV30, the J call TRBJ2-7, with 9 positions matching TRBD1. This CDR3 contains 15 residues. Losses at the gene ends were 7 bases for V and 9 bases for J; bases not matched to a gene: 19. Germline assignment: CDR1 GTSNPN and CDR2 SVGIG (reference sequence). CDR3 nucleotide sequence: TGTGCCTTGACCCGCCCGGGACAGGGATTTTCGGGGCAGTACTTC. Translation gives CALTRPGQGFSGQYF.

The chain is built from TRBV28 and TRBJ2-2, with a possible D match to TRBD1 (6 bases). Germline-derived CDR1 and CDR2 are MDHEN and SYDVKM. Trimming cost V 3 bases and J 5 bases, with 13 bases left between them. The CDR3 consists of 15 residues. The CDR3 nucleotides are TGTGCCAGCAGTTTTTGGGGGCGCAAAACCGGGGAGCTGTTTTTT. Protein: CASSFWGRKTGELFF.

V is TRBV5-4 and J is TRBJ1-1; no definite D call. The CDR3 runs 14 residues. Trimming removed 1 base at V and 5 bases at J, with 12 bases between. Germline V gene lookup returns CDR1 SGHNT and CDR2 YYREEE (reference sequence). CDR3 nucleotides: TGTGCCAGCAGCTTGCTGACGGGGAGAACTGAAGCTTTCTTT. Translating gives CASSLLTGRTEAFF.

The chain uses TRBV4-1 and TRBJ1-6, with D possibly matching TRBD1 (5 bases). Germline lookup yields CDR1 MGHRA and CDR2 YSYEKL. Trimming left V 0 bases short and J 8 bases short, with 11 bases between. This CDR3 is 15 amino acids long. CDR3 sequence (DNA): TGCGCCAGCAGCCAAGAAGCAGGGAGGGATTCACCCCTCCACTTT. Protein: CASSQEAGRDSPLHF.

This sequence joins TRBV5-1 and TRBJ2-1, with D uncertain. Germline values: CDR1 SGHRS, CDR2 YFSETQ. This CDR3 has 11 amino acids. The ends were cut back, 2 bases at V and 9 bases at J, with 6 bases in the middle. This CDR3 reads CASSFGGEQFF. CDR3 nucleotides: TGCGCCAGCAGCTTTGGCGGTGAGCAGTTCTTC. The variable domain in full, completed from reference TRBV5-1 and TRBJ2-1, reads KAGVTQTPRYLIKTRGQQVTLSCSPISGHRSVSWYQQTPGQGLQFLFEYFSETQRNKGNFPGRFSGRQFSNSRSEMNVSTLELGDSALYLCASSFGGEQFFGPGTRLTVL.

V and J are TRBV4-1 and TRBJ1-5; weak D call: TRBD1 (5 bases). This CDR3 is built from 16 residues. Trimming shortened V by 0 bases and J by 2 bases, and 11 bases separated the two germline ends. Germline lookup yields CDR1 MGHRA and CDR2 YSYEKL. The CDR3 loop reads CASSQDLGGGNQPQHF. DNA of the CDR3: TGCGCCAGCAGCCAAGATCTTGGGGGGGGCAATCAGCCCCAGCATTTT.

This rearrangement joins TRBV11-2 to TRBJ2-1; 9 bases map to TRBD2. Trimming took 1 base from V and 0 from J; bases not matched to a gene: 1. This CDR3 is 16 amino acids long. In germline, CDR1 is SGHAT, CDR2 FQNNGV. CDR3 coding DNA: TGTGCCAGCAGCTTAGGGCGGGGGGGCTCCTACAATGAGCAGTTCTTC. This gives the protein CASSLGRGGSYNEQFF.

The chain joins TRBV7-8 to TRBJ2-7; D unclear. CDR1 SGHVS and CDR2 FQNEAQ come from the germline V gene. The V gene lost 4 bases and the J gene lost 2 bases, with 12 bases spanning the gap. This CDR3 contains 14 residues. The CDR3 region is CASSSTKTPYEQYF. The CDR3 nucleotides are TGTGCCAGCAGCTCAACCAAAACACCCTACGAGCAGTACTTC.

The chain couples TRBV4-1 to TRBJ2-5; D gene uncertain. With 0 bases removed from V and 8 bases from J, the gap between germline ends came to 13 bases. The CDR3 length is 14 residues. Per the germline V gene, CDR1 is MGHRA and CDR2 is YSYEKL. The CDR3 reads CASSQDPGIDTQYF. CDR3 in DNA: TGCGCCAGCAGCCAAGATCCGGGTATCGACACCCAGTACTTC.

About this clone itself: Other DNA sequences within the sample encode an identical CDR3. The chain couples TRBV5-1 to TRBJ2-7; no definite D call. Germline CDR1 and CDR2: SGHRS and YFSETQ. The V end was cut by 2 bases, the J end by 3 bases, with 6 bases between. This CDR3 comprises 12 residues. The DNA for the CDR3 is TGCGCCAGCAGCTTAACCGGCTACGAGCAGTACTTC. This codes for CASSLTGYEQYF.

V gene TRBV30 combines with J gene TRBJ2-3; 8 nucleotides line up with TRBD2. Germline assignment: CDR1 GTSNPN and CDR2 SVGIG (reference sequence). Trimming at V came to 7 bases and at J to 6 bases, leaving 15 bases not matched to a gene. The CDR3 loop spans 15 amino acids. In DNA, the CDR3 is TGTGCCTACAACGGGGGGAGCGGGGGATATGATACGCAGTATTTT. Encoded protein: CAYNGGSGGYDTQYF.

The rearrangement links TRBV28 to TRBJ1-1; maybe TRBD1 (5 bases). The CDR3 is 10 residues long. V was trimmed by 8 bases and J by 5 bases, leaving 6 bases between them. Germline V CDR1 and CDR2: MDHEN, SYDVKM. The CDR3 DNA is TGTGCCAGCGGGGGGACTGAAGCTTTCTTT. The encoded protein is CASGGTEAFF.

This chain joins TRBV6-5 and TRBJ2-1; 7 bases are shared with TRBD2. Germline V gene lookup returns CDR1 MNHEY and CDR2 SVGAGI. This CDR3 region has 15 residues. V lost 10 bases to trimming and J lost 3 bases; unmatched junction nucleotides: 12. CDR3 residues: CATQRWGGNYNEQFF. CDR3 DNA sequence: TGTGCCACCCAACGTTGGGGGGGGAACTACAATGAGCAGTTCTTC.

DNA of the CDR3: TGCGCCAGCAGCCAAGATCGTGGACACACAGATACGCAGTATTTT. This codes for CASSQDRGHTDTQYF. The chain joins TRBV4-1 to TRBJ2-3; TRBD1 might be the D (5 bases). Trimming removed 0 bases at V and 2 bases at J, with 9 bases between. The V gene's germline CDR1 is MGHRA and CDR2 YSYEKL. CDR3 length equals 15 residues.

The chain carries TRBV9 and TRBJ2-1; 7 positions match TRBD1. V shed 3 bases and J 3 bases; nucleotides not matched to a gene: 12. Per germline, CDR1 SGDLS and CDR2 YYNGEE. This CDR3 has 17 amino acids. In nucleotides, the CDR3 is TGTGCCAGCAGCGAGACCACTACAGGGGAGAACTACAATGAGCAGTTCTTC. Its translation is CASSETTTGENYNEQFF.

This clone was observed a handful of times. This chain connects TRBV4-1 to TRBJ1-2; D is unresolved. V shed 4 bases and J shed 0 bases, with 6 bases lying between them. The CDR3 runs 13 residues. CDR1 MGHRA and CDR2 YSYEKL come from the germline V gene. CDR3 sequence reads: CASSLRANYGYTF. CDR3 DNA sequence: TGCGCCAGCAGCCTGAGAGCTAACTATGGCTACACCTTC.

The chain carries TRBV27 and TRBJ1-1, with D possibly being TRBD1 (6 bases). The V gene lost 6 bases and the J gene lost 10 bases, with 21 bases spanning the gap. The CDR3 is 14 residues long. Germline-derived CDR1 and CDR2 are MNHEY and SMNVEV (reference sequence). The CDR3 here is CASRYAAGGRSAFF. The CDR3 DNA is TGTGCCAGCAGGTATGCTGCGGGGGGCCGATCAGCTTTCTTT.

The chain employs TRBV14 and TRBJ1-6; D gene uncertain. Per germline, CDR1 SGHDN and CDR2 FVKESK. This CDR3 has 14 residues. Trimming shortened V by 1 base and J by 7 bases, and 8 bases separated the two germline ends. The CDR3 spells CASSQAGANSPLHF. The CDR3 nucleotides are TGTGCCAGCAGCCAAGCAGGTGCGAATTCACCCCTCCACTTT.

V gene TRBV6-5 combines with J gene TRBJ1-2, with 7 bases that match TRBD1. CDR1 and CDR2 (germline): MNHEY, SVGAGI. The CDR3 contains 14 residues. Trimming took 6 bases from V and 3 from J; bases not matched to a gene: 7. This chain's CDR3 is CASRSRQGDYGYTF. As DNA, the CDR3 is TGTGCCAGCAGATCACGACAGGGAGACTATGGCTACACCTTC.